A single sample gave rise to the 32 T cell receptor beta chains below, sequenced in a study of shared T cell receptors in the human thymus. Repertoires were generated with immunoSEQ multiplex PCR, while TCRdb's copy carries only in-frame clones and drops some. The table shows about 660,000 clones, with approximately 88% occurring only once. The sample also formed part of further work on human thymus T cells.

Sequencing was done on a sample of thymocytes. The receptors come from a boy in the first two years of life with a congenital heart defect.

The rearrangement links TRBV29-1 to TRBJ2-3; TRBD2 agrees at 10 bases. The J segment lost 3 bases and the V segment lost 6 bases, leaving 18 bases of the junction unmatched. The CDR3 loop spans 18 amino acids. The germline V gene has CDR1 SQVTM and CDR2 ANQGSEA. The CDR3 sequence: CSVRGTMGPSGRTDTQYF. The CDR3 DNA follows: TGCAGCGTGAGAGGGACCATGGGCCCTAGCGGGAGAACAGATACGCAGTATTTT.

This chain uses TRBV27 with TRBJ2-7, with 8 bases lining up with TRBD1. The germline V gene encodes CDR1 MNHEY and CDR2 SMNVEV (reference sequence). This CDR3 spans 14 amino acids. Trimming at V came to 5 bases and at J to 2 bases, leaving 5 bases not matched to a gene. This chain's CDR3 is CASSPGGGTYEQYF. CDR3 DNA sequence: TGTGCCAGCAGTCCAGGGGGCGGCACCTACGAGCAGTACTTC.

DNA for the CDR3: TGTGCCAGCAGCGCAACCTCTAGACAGACCCACACTGAAGCTTTCTTT. This codes for CASSATSRQTHTEAFF. The chain links TRBV6-4 to TRBJ1-1; D perhaps matches TRBD1 (5 bases). The CDR3 has 16 amino acids. V was pared by 6 bases and J by 3 bases, with 20 bases between. Germline CDR1 and CDR2: MRHNA and SNTAGT.

CDR3 sequence: CASSSTGAKPQHF. CDR3 nucleotide sequence: TGTGCCAGCAGTTCGACAGGGGCTAAACCCCAGCATTTT. This chain uses TRBV28 with TRBJ1-5; TRBD1 aligns across 8 bases. The length of the CDR3 is 13 residues. CDR1 and CDR2 (germline): MDHEN, SYDVKM. The junction had 6 bases not matched to a gene; V was cut back by 4 bases and J by 10 bases.

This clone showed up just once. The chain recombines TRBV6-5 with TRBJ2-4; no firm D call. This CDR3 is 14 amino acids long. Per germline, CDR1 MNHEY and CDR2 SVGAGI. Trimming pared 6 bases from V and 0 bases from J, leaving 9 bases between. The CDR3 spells CASSRVAAKNIQYF. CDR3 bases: TGTGCCAGCAGCCGCGTCGCAGCCAAAAACATTCAGTACTTC.

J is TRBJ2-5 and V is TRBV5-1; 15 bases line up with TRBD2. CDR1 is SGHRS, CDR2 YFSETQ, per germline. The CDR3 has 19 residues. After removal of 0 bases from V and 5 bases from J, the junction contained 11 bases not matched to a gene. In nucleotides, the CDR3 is TGCGCCAGCAGCTTGGGGGGACTAGCGGGAGGACCTGAGCGGGAGACCCAGTACTTC. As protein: CASSLGGLAGGPERETQYF.

The CDR3 is CASSLVRGDGSNQPQHF. Written as DNA, the CDR3 is TGTGCCAGCAGCTTAGTTCGCGGGGATGGAAGCAATCAGCCCCAGCATTTT. The chain links TRBV7-6 to TRBJ1-5; D not certain. The length of the CDR3 is 17 residues. The germline V and J ends were trimmed by 1 base and 1 base, with 14 bases remaining between them. Germline assignment: CDR1 SGHVS and CDR2 FNYEAQ.

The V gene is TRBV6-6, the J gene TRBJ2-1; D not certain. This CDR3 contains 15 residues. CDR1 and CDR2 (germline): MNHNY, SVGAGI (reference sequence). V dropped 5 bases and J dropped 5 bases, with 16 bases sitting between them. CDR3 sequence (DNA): TGTGCCAGCAGTCCGCGACGGGTGGTAAACAATGAGCAGTTCTTC. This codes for CASSPRRVVNNEQFF.

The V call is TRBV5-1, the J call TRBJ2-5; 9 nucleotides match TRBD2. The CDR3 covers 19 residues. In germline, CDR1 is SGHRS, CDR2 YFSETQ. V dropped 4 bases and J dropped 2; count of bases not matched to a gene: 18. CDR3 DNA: TGCGCCAGCAGCCCCCCCAGAGATAGCGGGAGATGGGATCAAGAGACCCAGTACTTC. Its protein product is CASSPPRDSGRWDQETQYF.

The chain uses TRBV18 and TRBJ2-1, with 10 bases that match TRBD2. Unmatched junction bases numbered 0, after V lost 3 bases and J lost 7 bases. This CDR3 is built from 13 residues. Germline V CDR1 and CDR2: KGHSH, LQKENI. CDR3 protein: CASSPTSGNEQFF. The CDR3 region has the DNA TGTGCCAGCTCACCGACTAGCGGGAATGAGCAGTTCTTC.

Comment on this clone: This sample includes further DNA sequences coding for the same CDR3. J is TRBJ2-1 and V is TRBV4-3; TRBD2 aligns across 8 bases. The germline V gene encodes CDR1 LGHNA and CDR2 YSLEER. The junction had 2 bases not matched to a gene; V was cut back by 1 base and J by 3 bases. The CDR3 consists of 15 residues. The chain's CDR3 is CASSQVTSGYNEQFF. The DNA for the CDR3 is TGCGCCAGCAGCCAAGTCACTAGCGGCTACAATGAGCAGTTCTTC.

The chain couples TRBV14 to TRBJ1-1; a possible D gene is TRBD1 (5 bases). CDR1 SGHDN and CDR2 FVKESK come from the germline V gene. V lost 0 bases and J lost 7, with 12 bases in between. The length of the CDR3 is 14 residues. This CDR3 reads CASSQEWGTDEAFF. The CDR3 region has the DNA TGTGCCAGCAGCCAAGAGTGGGGGACTGATGAAGCTTTCTTT.

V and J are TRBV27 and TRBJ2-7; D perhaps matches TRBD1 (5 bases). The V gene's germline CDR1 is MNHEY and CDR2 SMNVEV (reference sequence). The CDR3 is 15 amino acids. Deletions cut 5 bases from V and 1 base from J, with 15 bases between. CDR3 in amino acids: CASSTRAGFSYEQYF. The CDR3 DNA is TGTGCCAGCAGTACTCGGGCAGGGTTTTCCTACGAGCAGTACTTC.

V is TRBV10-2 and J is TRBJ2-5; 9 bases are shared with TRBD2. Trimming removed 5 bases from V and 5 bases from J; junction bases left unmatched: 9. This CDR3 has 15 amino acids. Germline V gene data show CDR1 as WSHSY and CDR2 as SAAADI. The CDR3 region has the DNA TGCGCCAGCAGTCCTAGCGGGGCGGGGCGGGAGACCCAGTACTTC. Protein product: CASSPSGAGRETQYF.

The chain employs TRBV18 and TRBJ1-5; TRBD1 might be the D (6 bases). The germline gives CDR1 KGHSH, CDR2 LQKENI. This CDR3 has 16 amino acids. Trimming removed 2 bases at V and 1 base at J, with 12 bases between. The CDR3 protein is CASSPVGAPSNQPQHF. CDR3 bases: TGTGCCAGCTCACCAGTGGGGGCCCCAAGCAATCAGCCCCAGCATTTT.

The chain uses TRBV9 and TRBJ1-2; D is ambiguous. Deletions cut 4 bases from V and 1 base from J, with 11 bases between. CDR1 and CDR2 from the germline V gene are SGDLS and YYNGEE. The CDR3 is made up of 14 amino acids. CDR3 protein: CASSRREINYGYTF. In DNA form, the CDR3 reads TGTGCCAGCAGCAGACGGGAGATTAACTATGGCTACACCTTC. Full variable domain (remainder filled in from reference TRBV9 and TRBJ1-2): DSGVTQTPKHLITATGQRVTLRCSPRSGDLSVYWYQQSLDQGLQFLIQYYNGEERAKGNILERFSAQQFPDLHSELNLSSLELGDSALYFCASSRREINYGYTFGSGTRLTVV.

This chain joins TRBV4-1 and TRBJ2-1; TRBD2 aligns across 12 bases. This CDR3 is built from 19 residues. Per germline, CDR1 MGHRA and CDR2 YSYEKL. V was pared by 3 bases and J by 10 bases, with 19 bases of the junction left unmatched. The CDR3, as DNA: TGCGCCAGCAGCCACCCTGGGGAGACCCCGGGACTAGCGGGCCGGGAGCAGTTCTTC. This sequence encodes CASSHPGETPGLAGREQFF.

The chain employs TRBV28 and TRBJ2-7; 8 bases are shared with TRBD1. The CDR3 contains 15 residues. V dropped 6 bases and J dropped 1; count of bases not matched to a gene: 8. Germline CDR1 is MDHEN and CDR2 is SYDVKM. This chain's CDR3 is CASRPGQGASYEQYF. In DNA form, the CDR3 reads TGTGCCAGCAGGCCAGGGCAGGGGGCTTCCTACGAGCAGTACTTC.

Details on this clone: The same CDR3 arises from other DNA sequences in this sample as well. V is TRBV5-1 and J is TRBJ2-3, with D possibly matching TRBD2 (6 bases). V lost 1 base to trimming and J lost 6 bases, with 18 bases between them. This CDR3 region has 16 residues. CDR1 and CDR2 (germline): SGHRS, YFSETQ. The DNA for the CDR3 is TGCGCCAGCAGCTTGTTTAGCGGAGGTGGTAGGGATACGCAGTATTTT. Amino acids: CASSLFSGGGRDTQYF.

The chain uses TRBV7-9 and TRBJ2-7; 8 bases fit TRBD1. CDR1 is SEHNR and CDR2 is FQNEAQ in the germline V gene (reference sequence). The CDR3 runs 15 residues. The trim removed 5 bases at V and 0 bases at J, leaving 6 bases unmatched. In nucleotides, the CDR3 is TGTGCCAGCAGCCCCCGGACAGGGCTCTCCTACGAGCAGTACTTC. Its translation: CASSPRTGLSYEQYF.

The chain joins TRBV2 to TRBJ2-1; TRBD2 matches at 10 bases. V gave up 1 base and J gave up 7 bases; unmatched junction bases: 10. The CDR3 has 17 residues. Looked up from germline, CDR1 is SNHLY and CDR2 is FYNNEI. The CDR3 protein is CASSEGPRTSGTNEQFF. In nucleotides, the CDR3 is TGTGCCAGCAGTGAAGGGCCTCGGACTAGCGGCACTAATGAGCAGTTCTTC.

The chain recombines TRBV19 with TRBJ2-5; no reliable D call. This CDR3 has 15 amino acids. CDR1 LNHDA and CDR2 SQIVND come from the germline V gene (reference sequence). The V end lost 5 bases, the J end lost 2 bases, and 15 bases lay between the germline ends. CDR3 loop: CASSRTVFSQETQYF. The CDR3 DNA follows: TGTGCCAGTAGTCGCACAGTCTTTAGTCAAGAGACCCAGTACTTC.

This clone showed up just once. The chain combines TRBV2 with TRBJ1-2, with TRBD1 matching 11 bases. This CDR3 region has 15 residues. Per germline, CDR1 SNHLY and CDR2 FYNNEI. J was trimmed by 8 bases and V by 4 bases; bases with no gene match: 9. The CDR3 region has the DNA TGTGCCAGCAGTGCGATTGGACAGGGGGCAGGAGGCTACACCTTC. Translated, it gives CASSAIGQGAGGYTF.

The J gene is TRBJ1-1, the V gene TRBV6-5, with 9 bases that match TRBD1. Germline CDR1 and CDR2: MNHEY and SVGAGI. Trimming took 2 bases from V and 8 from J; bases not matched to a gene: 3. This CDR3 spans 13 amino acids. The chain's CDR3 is CASSYLDRGEAFF. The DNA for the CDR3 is TGTGCCAGCAGTTACCTGGACAGGGGCGAAGCTTTCTTT.

CDR3 DNA: TGCGCCAGCAGCCAGACAGGGGCTCCTAGCTATGGCTACACCTTC. Amino acids: CASSQTGAPSYGYTF. The chain uses TRBV5-1 and TRBJ1-2, with 8 bases identical to TRBD1. This CDR3 is 15 amino acids long. From germline, CDR1 is SGHRS and CDR2 YFSETQ. V was pared by 4 bases and J by 4 bases, with 9 bases of the junction left unmatched.

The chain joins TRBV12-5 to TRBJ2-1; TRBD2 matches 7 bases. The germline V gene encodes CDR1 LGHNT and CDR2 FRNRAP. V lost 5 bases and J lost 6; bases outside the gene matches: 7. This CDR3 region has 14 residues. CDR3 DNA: TGTGCTAGTGGTCCAAGCGGGAACCGCAATGAGCAGTTCTTC. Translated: CASGPSGNRNEQFF.

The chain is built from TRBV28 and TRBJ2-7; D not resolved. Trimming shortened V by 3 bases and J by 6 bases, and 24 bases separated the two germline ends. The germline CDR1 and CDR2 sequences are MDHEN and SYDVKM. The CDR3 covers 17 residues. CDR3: CASSFSPPGGRACEQYF. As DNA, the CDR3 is TGTGCCAGCAGTTTTTCCCCCCCCGGTGGGCGCGCATGCGAGCAGTACTTC.

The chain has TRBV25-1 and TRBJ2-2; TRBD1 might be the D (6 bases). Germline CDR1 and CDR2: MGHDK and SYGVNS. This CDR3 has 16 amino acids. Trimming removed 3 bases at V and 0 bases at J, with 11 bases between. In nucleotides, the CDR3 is TGTGCCAGCAGTGACGCCGGGACAACGAACACCGGGGAGCTGTTTTTT. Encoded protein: CASSDAGTTNTGELFF.

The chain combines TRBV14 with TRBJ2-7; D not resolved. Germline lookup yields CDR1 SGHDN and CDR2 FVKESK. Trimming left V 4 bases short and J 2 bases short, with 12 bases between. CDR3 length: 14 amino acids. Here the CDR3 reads CASSPSYYPYEQYF. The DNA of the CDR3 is TGTGCCAGCAGCCCTAGTTATTACCCCTACGAGCAGTACTTC.

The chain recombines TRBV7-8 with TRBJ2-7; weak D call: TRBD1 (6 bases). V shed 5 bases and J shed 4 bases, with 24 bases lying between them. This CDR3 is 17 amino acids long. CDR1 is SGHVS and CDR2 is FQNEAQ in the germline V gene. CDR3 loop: CASSPFNRAGVVYEQYF. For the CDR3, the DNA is TGTGCCAGCAGCCCATTTAATCGTGCAGGGGTTGTTTACGAGCAGTACTTC.

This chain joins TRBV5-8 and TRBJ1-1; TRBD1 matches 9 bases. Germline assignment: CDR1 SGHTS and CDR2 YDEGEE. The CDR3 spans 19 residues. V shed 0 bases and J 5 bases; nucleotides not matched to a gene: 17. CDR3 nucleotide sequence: TGTGCCAGCAGCTTGGTGATTCCCCCCCGGGACAGGGTAAGGACTGAAGCTTTCTTT. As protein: CASSLVIPPRDRVRTEAFF. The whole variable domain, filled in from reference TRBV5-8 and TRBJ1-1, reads EAGVTQSPTHLIKTRGQQATLRCSPISGHTSVYWYQQALGLGLQFLLWYDEGEERNRGNFPPRFSGRQFPNYSSELNVNALELEDSALYLCASSLVIPPRDRVRTEAFFGQGTRLTVV.

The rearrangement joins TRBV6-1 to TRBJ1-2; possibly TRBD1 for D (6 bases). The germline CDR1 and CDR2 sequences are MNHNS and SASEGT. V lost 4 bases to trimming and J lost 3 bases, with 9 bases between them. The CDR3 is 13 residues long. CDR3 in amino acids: CASSVDSYYGYTF. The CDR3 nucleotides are TGTGCCAGCAGTGTGGACAGCTACTATGGCTACACCTTC.